This T cell receptor beta chain was retrieved from a study of T cells in Graves' hyperthyroidism and ophthalmopathy. This CDR3 has 15 residues. CDR1 is SGHKS, CDR2 YYEKEE, per germline (reference sequence). V shed 5 bases, J shed 7 bases, and the junction held 10 bases outside the gene matches. Study conclusions and caveats: Among thyroid clonotypes expanded above 0.001, most also appeared in blood.

TCR beta CDR3 sequences were amplified from RNA transcripts. Using the HTBI primer set, a first-round RT-PCR was run on the TCR CDR3. From the multiplex PCR reads, TCRdb called clonotypes with MiXCR, one entry per CDR3 protein. In the table there are under 500,000 distinct CDR3 sequences, over 12% of which are singletons. As concerns this clonotype: Its specificity is not known. This may come from a read error, since a much larger clone is one base off.

This sequence joins TRBV5-5 and TRBJ2-5; 11 bases map to TRBD2. The receptor was isolated from a man in his fifties or sixties with Graves' ophthalmopathy. Input material: blood. CDR3 bases: TGTGCCAGCAGAGATTTAGCGGGAGGGCGTGGGACCCAGTACTTC. Translation gives CASRDLAGGRGTQYF.